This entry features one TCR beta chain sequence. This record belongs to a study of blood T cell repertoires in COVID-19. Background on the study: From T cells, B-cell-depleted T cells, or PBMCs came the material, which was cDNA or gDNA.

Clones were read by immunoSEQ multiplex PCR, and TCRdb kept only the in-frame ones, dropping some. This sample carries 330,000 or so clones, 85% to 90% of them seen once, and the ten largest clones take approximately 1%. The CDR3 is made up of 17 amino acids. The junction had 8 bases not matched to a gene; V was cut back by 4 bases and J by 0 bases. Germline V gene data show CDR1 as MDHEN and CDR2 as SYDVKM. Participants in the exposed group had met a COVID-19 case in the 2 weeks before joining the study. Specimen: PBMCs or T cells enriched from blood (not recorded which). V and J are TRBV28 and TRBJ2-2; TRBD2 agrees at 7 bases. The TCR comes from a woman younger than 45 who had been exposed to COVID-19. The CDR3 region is CASSSTSANSNTGELFF. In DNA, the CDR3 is TGTGCCAGCAGTTCCACTAGCGCAAATTCGAACACCGGGGAGCTGTTTTTT.